This T cell receptor beta chain was recorded in a study of glioma-infiltrating T cells listed by TCRdb under 2016. Turning to the overall study: The study sequenced TCR alpha- and beta-chain repertoires from glioma tissue, from non-neoplastic brain tissue and from matched peripheral blood mononuclear cells. Each tissue-infiltrating repertoire was compared with the same patient's peripheral blood repertoire to measure divergence between tissue and blood T-cell populations. The paired cohort was made up of three low-grade glioma patients, several primary glioblastoma patients and three non-glioma patients who contributed non-neoplastic brain tissue. Study-wide conclusions, independent of this receptor: Only a very small number of CDR3 sequences turned up in both tissue and blood, a result put down to high CDR3 diversity combined with limited sampling. VJ-independent divergence between tissue and blood was below expectation in non-neoplastic patients but above expectation in all gliomas, especially low-grade gliomas. Small numbers underpinned the group comparisons: eight glioblastoma patients, three low-grade glioma patients and three non-neoplastic patients.

TCR alpha and beta CDR3 regions were amplified with the iRepertoire nested amplicon-rescue multiplex PCR (arm-PCR) platform from RNA. The input for one-step reverse transcription and amplification was roughly 90-450 ng of tissue mRNA or PBMC total RNA. Following bead purification, Illumina adapters were added by a secondary multiplex PCR, and the libraries were gel-purified between 200 and 400 bp. The libraries contained internal 6-nucleotide barcodes that were used for demultiplexing. Sequencing of the libraries was done on an Illumina MiSeq using 2x220 or 2x250 nucleotide paired-end reads. As for the original processing: Paired reads were merged using FLASH 1.2.11 and were aligned to the GRCh37 human genome using BWA-MEM, after which TRA and TRB reads were extracted. An IMGT-derived reference of cassette sequences and CDR3 motifs, with pseudogenes included, was used for V and J assignment. Reads were translated in three frames, and productive CDR3s were defined as those with a C...FGXG motif and no stop codons. Clonotypes were defined as unique combinations of V-J cassette pair and CDR3 amino acid sequence. Hamming distance filtering was applied to reads, with thresholds set by the sequence error rate of each sample in mapped regions. Using fastp at Q25 and MiXCR, TCRdb reprocessed the public reads and kept productive beta chains. Identical CDR3 protein sequences are pooled into one entry, listed with their most common genes and DNA. Here the V and J calls rest on TCRdb's processing, not on the authors' analysis. A total of approximately 120,000 distinct CDR3 sequences appear in this sample, roughly 24% of them only once. Of the sample, 15% falls within the top ten clones.

The germline V gene supplies CDR1 SNHLY and CDR2 FYNNEI. Relative to germline, V is 4 bases shorter and J is 5 bases shorter, with 11 bases between their ends. Inclusive of the bounding cysteine and phenylalanine, the CDR3 is 13 residues long. The read is trimmed to its CDR3 DNA, 39 bases read in frame from base 1. This clonotype was detected many times. The specificity of this receptor is unknown. No much larger clone is present one base from it, and per-base qualities are unavailable. The material sequenced was glioma tissue, nonneoplastic brain tissue, or PBMCs (not recorded which). This clonotype was sampled from a human donor with low-grade glioma or glioblastoma, undergoing nonglioma brain surgery, or in good health (not recorded which). The sequence links TRBV2 to TRBJ2-5; the D gene identity is not certain. Here is the DNA: TGTGCCAGCAGTGTTGGCCTCCGGGAGACCCAGTACTTC. The translation is CASSVGLRETQYF.